This TCR beta chain derives from a study of cytomegalovirus exposure and HLA in healthy donors. General study points: Later findings reportedly placed an Asian-associated ancestry cluster below the roughly 700-donor mean for N-insertions. Most TCRs appeared rarely, but some public TCRs recurred in many donors.

The PCR ran on 60 Vbeta and 13 Jbeta primers. Data came from immunoSEQ multiplex PCR; TCRdb stores just in-frame clones and leaves some out. Here the sample spans around 150,000 clones, more than 70% being singletons. To note about this clone: Its antigen remains unknown.

With V trimmed by 2 bases and J by 11 bases, 12 bases remained unmatched. The CDR3 length is 15 residues. Germline CDR1 and CDR2: SGHNT and YYREEE (reference sequence). This receptor was obtained from a man aged 18 to 30 in good health and CMV-seropositive. This chain uses TRBV5-4 with TRBJ2-5; 10 bases agree with TRBD2. Sequencing was carried out using PBMCs. The CDR3 nucleotides are TGTGCCAGCAGCTTACTCCTAGCGGGAGATCGAGAGCAGTACTTC. The encoded protein is CASSLLLAGDREQYF.